The 8 T cell receptor beta chains below all came from one sample that was sequenced in a study of blood T cells in healthy people across ages (dated by TCRdb to between 2014 and 2017). The library was produced with 5' RACE. A second roughly 7 to 11 cycle PCR used a sample-barcoded 5' primer and a J-beta primer mix. TCRdb passed the public sequencing reads through fastp at Q25 and MiXCR, retaining productive beta sequences. Under each unique CDR3 protein, matching rows form one entry showing the most common genes and DNA. The sample table holds over 1,500,000 distinct CDR3 sequences, of which about two fifths were seen once. The ten largest account for around 23% of the sample. Sequencing was done on a sample of blood. These receptors all come from a human donor in good health.

The rearrangement uses TRBV5-1 and TRBJ2-3; D gene unclear. Germline CDR1 and CDR2: SGHRS and YFSETQ. CDR3 length: 13 residues. Trimming pared 2 bases from V and 5 bases from J, leaving 9 bases between. CDR3 in DNA: TGCGCCAGCAGCTTCGGAGCAGAAGATACGCAGTATTTT. It is translated as CASSFGAEDTQYF.

This clonotype has more than one count but fewer than ten. The gene calls are TRBV12-3 or TRBV12-4 and TRBJ2-1; 9 bases agree with TRBD2. V dropped 1 base and J dropped 15; count of bases not matched to a gene: 16. CDR3 length: 16 residues. The CDR3 region is CASSLGQRAGGPLRFF. The CDR3 nucleotides read TGTGCCAGCAGTTTAGGACAACGGGCGGGGGGGCCATTACGGTTCTTC.

J is TRBJ2-5 and V is TRBV5-1, with 8 bases fitting TRBD1. With V trimmed by 7 bases and J by 1 base, 9 bases remained unmatched. CDR1 and CDR2 (germline): SGHRS, YFSETQ. The CDR3 covers 15 residues. The CDR3 is CASRPRQGIQETQYF. In DNA, the CDR3 is TGCGCCAGCCGACCAAGACAGGGGATCCAAGAGACCCAGTACTTC.

This clonotype was found a few times. The CDR3 spells CASSSFLAGSYNEQFF. The CDR3 DNA follows: TGTGCCAGCAGCTCCTTTCTAGCGGGGTCCTACAATGAGCAGTTCTTC. The chain has TRBV5-5 and TRBJ2-1, with 9 bases aligning to TRBD2. This CDR3 comprises 16 residues. Germline CDR1 is SGHKS and CDR2 is YYEKEE (reference sequence). J was trimmed by 1 base and V by 3 bases; bases with no gene match: 5.

V is TRBV20-1 and J is TRBJ2-1, with 8 bases lining up with TRBD1. The CDR3 runs to 14 residues. The V gene end was trimmed by 7 bases and the J gene end by 9 bases; junction bases not matched to a gene: 14. The germline gives CDR1 DFQATT, CDR2 SNEGSKA (reference sequence). The CDR3 spells CSVLPTGDPGEQFF. CDR3 DNA: TGCAGTGTCCTACCGACAGGGGATCCGGGTGAGCAGTTCTTC.

The CDR3 nucleotides are TGTGCCAGCAGCAACCGACAGGCTTATGGCTACACCTTC. This translates into CASSNRQAYGYTF. The chain employs TRBV7-2 and TRBJ1-2, with D possibly TRBD1 on 6 matching bases. The CDR3 length is 13 residues. V lost 5 bases and J 5 bases, leaving 12 bases between the germline ends. CDR1 and CDR2 from the germline V gene are SGHTA and FQGNSA.

This clonotype was seen more than once but under ten times. The chain couples TRBV5-1 to TRBJ1-2, with TRBD1 matching 9 bases. The CDR3 loop spans 15 amino acids. V lost 5 bases to trimming and J lost 5 bases; unmatched junction nucleotides: 10. Germline V gene data show CDR1 as SGHRS and CDR2 as YFSETQ. CDR3 protein: CASRTGTGSEYGYTF. CDR3 DNA sequence: TGCGCCAGCAGAACCGGGACAGGGTCGGAGTATGGCTACACCTTC.

This clonotype was recorded many times. This chain joins TRBV15 and TRBJ2-3; D is uncertain. The CDR3 has 12 residues. The V end was cut by 1 base, the J end by 5 bases, with 4 bases between. CDR1 and CDR2 (germline): LNHNV, YYDKDF (reference sequence). The DNA for the CDR3 is TGTGCCACCAGCAGAGTCAGAGATACGCAGTATTTT. As protein: CATSRVRDTQYF.